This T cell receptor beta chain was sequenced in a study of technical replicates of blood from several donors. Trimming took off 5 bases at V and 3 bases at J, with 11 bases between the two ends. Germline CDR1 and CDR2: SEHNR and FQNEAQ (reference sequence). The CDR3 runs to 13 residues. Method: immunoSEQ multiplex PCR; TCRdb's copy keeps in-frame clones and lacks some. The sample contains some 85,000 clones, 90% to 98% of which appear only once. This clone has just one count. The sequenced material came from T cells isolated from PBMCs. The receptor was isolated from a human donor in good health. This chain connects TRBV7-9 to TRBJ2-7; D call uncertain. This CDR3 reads CASSPPHYYEQYF. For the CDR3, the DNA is TGTGCCAGCAGCCCACCCCACTACTACGAGCAGTACTTC.